This TCR beta chain was recorded in a study of shared clonotypes between healthy human individuals. Produced via immunoSEQ multiplex PCR; TCRdb's table is partial and in-frame only. The sample lists about 1.1 million clones, around 78% occurring once. CDR1 is LNHDA and CDR2 is SQIVND in the germline V gene (reference sequence). CDR3 length: 14 amino acids. Trimming cost V 7 bases and J 2 bases, with 12 bases left between them. The V gene is TRBV19, the J gene TRBJ1-3; D not resolved. The clonotype originates from a man younger than 35 in good health. Some clones in this sample may be carry-over from other donors' samples. The sequencing sample was made of memory CD4+ T cells from PBMCs. Subset meaning: CD45RA-negative fraction. The CDR3 DNA follows: TGTGCCAGTAAAGGCAACGTACCTGGAAACACCATATATTTT. As protein: CASKGNVPGNTIYF.